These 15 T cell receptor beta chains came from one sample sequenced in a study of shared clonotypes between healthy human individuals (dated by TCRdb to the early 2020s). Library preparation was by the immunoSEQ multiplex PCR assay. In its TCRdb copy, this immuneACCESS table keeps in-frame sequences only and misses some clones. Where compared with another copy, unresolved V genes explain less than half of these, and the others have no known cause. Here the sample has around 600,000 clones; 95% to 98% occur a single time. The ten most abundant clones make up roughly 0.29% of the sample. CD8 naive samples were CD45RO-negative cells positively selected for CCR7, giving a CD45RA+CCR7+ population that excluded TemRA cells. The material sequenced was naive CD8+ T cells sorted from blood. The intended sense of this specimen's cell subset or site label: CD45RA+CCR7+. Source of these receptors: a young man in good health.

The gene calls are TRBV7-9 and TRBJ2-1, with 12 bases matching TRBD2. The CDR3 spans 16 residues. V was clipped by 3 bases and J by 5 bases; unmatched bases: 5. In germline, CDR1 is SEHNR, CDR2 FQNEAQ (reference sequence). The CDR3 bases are TGTGCCAGCAGCTTGCTAGCGGGAGGGCCGCACAATGAGCAGTTCTTC. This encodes CASSLLAGGPHNEQFF.

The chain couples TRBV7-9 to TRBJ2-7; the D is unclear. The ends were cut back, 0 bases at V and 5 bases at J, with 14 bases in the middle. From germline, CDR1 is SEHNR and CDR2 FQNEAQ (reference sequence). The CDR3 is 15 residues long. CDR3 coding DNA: TGTGCCAGCAGCTTAGCGGCTGGTGCTGGGGACGAGCAGTACTTC. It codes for CASSLAAGAGDEQYF.

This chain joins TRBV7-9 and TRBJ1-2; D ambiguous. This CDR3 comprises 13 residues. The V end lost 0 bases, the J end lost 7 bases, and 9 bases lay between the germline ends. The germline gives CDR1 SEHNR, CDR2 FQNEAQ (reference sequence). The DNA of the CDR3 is TGTGCCAGCAGCTTAGCGTTTATCGTTGGCTACACCTTC. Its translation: CASSLAFIVGYTF.

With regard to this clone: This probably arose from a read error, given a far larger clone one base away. CDR3 region: CASSFVSYEQYF. The DNA of the CDR3 is TGTGCCAGCAGCTTCGTCTCCTACGAGCAGTACTTC. The chain combines TRBV5-6 with TRBJ2-7, with unresolved D. The V end was cut by 2 bases, the J end by 0 bases, with 3 bases between. The CDR3 has 12 amino acids. Germline V lookup: CDR1 SGHDT, CDR2 YYEEEE. Combining the CDR3 with reference TRBV5-6 and TRBJ2-7 gives the whole variable domain DAGVTQSPTHLIKTRGQQVTLRCSPKSGHDTVSWYQQALGQGPQFIFQYYEEEERQRGNFPDRFSGHQFPNYSSELNVNALLLGDSALYLCASSFVSYEQYFGPGTRLTVT.

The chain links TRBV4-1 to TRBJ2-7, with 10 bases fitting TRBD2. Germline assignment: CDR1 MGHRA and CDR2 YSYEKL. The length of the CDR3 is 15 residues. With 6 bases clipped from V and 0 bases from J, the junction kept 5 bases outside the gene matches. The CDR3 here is CASRQREGSSYEQYF. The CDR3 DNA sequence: TGCGCCAGCAGGCAGCGGGAGGGGAGCTCCTACGAGCAGTACTTC.

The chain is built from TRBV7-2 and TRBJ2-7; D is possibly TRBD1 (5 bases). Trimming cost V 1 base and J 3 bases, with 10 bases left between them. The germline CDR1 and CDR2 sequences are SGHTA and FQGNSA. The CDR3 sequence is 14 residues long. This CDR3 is CASSLGQGNYEQYF. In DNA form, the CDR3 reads TGTGCCAGCAGCTTAGGGCAGGGTAACTACGAGCAGTACTTC.

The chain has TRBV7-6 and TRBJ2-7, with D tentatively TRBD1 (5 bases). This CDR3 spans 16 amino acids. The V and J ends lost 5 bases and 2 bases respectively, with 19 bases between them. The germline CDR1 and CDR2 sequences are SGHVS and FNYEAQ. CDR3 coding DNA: TGTGCCAGCAGCGAAACCACGGCAGGGTCAACCTACGAGCAGTACTTC. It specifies CASSETTAGSTYEQYF.

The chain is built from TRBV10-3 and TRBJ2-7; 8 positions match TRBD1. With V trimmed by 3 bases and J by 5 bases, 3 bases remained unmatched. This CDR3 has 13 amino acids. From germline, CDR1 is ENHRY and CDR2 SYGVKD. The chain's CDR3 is CAISDDRGHEQYF. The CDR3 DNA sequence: TGTGCCATCAGTGATGACAGGGGCCACGAGCAGTACTTC.

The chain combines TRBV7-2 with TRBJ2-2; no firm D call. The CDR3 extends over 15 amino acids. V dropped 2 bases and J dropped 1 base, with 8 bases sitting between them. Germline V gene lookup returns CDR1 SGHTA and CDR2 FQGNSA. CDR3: CASSLSHMNTGELFF. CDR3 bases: TGTGCCAGCAGCTTATCACACATGAACACCGGGGAGCTGTTTTTT.

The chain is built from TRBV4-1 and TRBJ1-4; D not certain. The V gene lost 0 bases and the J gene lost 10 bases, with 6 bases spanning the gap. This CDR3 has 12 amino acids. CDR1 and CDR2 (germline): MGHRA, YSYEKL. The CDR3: CASSQEGGKLFF. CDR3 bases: TGCGCCAGCAGCCAAGAAGGAGGAAAACTGTTTTTT.

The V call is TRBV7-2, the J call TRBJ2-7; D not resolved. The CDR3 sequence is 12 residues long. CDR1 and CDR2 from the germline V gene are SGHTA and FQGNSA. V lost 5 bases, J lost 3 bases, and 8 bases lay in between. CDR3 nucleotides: TGTGCCAGCAGCGGGCTGAACTACGAGCAGTACTTC. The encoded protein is CASSGLNYEQYF.

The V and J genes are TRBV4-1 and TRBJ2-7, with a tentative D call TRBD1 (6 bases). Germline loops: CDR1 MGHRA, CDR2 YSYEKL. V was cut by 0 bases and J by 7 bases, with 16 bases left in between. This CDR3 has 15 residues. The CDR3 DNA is TGCGCCAGCAGCCAAGATTGGCAGGGGAATCGGGAGCAGTACTTC. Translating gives CASSQDWQGNREQYF.

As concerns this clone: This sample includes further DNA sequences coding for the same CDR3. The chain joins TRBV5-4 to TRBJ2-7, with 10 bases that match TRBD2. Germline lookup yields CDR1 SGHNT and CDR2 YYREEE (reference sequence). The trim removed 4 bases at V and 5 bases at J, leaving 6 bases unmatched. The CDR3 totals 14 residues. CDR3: CASSPGLASDEQYF. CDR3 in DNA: TGTGCCAGCAGCCCGGGACTAGCGAGTGACGAGCAGTACTTC.

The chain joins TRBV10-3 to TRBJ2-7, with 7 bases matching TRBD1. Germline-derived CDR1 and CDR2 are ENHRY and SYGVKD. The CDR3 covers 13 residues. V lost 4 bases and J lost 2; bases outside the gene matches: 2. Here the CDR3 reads CAISGDSTYEQYF. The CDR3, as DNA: TGTGCCATCAGTGGGGACAGTACCTACGAGCAGTACTTC.

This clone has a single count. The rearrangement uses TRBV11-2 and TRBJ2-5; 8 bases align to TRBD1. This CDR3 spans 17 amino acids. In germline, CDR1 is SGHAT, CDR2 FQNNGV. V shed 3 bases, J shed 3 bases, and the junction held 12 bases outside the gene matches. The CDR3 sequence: CASSFGPQGEEEETQYF. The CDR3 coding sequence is TGTGCCAGCAGCTTTGGGCCACAGGGGGAGGAGGAAGAGACCCAGTACTTC.